This T cell receptor beta chain was retrieved from a study of control samples from healthy donors and cancer patients (dated by TCRdb to the early 2020s). With respect to this clone: There is no known antigen for this receptor. Base qualities are not provided; no much larger clone lies one nucleotide away.

The library was made by the immunoSEQ multiplex PCR assay. What TCRdb holds here is the immuneACCESS table cut down to in-frame rearrangements. Part of the clones is not present; checked against another copy, under half of the missing clones reflect an unresolved V gene, and the others are unexplained. For this sample the table gives 130,000 or so clones, of which roughly nine tenths were detected only once. The ten largest account for around 7.3% of the sample. The germline V gene encodes CDR1 MNHEY and CDR2 SVGAGI. V lost 0 bases and J lost 6 bases; the stretch between them is 5 bases long. The CDR3, from cysteine to phenylalanine, totals 12 residues. The retained sequence is limited to the CDR3, 36 bases, with the frame set at the first base.

The sample taken for sequencing was blood. The sequence derives from a man aged 18 to 30 in good health. The V gene is TRBV6-5 and the J gene is TRBJ1-1; no D segment can be confidently identified. The CDR3 reads CASSYSGAEAFF. The nucleotide sequence reads as follows: TGTGCCAGCAGTTACTCCGGGGCTGAAGCTTTCTTT.